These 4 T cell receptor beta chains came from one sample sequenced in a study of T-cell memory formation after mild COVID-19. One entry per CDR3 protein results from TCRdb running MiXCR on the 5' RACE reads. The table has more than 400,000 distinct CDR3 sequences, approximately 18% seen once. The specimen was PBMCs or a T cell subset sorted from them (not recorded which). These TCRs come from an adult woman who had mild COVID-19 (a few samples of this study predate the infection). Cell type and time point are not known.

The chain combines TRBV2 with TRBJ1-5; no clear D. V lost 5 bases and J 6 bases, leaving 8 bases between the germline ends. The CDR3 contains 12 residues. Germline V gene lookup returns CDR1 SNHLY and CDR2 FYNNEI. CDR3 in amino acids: CASSSDPQPQHF. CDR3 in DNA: TGTGCCAGCAGTTCCGATCCTCAGCCCCAGCATTTT.

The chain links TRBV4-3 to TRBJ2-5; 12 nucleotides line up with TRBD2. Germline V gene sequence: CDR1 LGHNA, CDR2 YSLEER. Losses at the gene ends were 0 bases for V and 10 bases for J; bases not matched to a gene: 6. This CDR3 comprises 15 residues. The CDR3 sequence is CASSQERGLAGNQYF. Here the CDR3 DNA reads TGCGCCAGCAGCCAAGAAAGGGGACTAGCGGGTAACCAGTACTTC.

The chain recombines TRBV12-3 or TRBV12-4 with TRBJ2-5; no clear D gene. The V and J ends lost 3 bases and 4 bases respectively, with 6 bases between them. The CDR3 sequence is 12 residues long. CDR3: CASSLTLETQYF. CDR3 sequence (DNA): TGTGCCAGCAGTTTGACCCTAGAGACCCAGTACTTC.

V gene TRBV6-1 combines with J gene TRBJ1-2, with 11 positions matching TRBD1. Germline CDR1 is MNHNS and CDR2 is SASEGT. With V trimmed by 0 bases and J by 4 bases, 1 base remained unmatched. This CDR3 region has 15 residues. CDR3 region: CASSEAGQGVYGYTF. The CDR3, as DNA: TGTGCCAGCAGTGAAGCGGGACAGGGGGTCTATGGCTACACCTTC.